In its sample, the clone carrying this TCR beta chain was seen a few times. Its antigen is not known. The source of the sample is a study of vaccination and CD4 T cells after COVID-19. Sequencing of DNA taken from cultured CD4+ T cells relied on the Oncomine TCR Beta short-read assay. TCRdb analysed the PCR reads with MiXCR anew, one entry per CDR3 protein. The sample lists about 20,000 distinct CDR3 sequences, 29% occurring once. Study-wide points: Convalescent patients gained a median around 87% of their reactive clones only post-vaccination.

CDR3 length: 17 amino acids. Per germline, CDR1 SGHNT and CDR2 YYREEE (reference sequence). Trimming took 0 bases from V and 0 from J, leaving 15 bases between them. Treatment indicated: approximately nine-day PBMC culture with coronavirus spike peptide pools or control peptides (ViraFEST assay). ViraFEST enlarged antigen-specific T cell populations with peptide pools and afterwards sequenced TCRs. Approximately 2 million PBMCs were grown per well alongside roughly 10 IU/ml IL-2 and 10 ug/ml peptide pools. Input material: cultured CD4+ T cells from blood. The chain is built from TRBV5-4 and TRBJ1-1; maybe TRBD1 (6 bases). The TCR was taken from a human donor with COVID-19. CDR3 sequence: CASSLAARGHMNTEAFF. The CDR3 bases are TGTGCCAGCAGCTTGGCGGCCAGGGGCCACATGAACACTGAAGCTTTCTTT.